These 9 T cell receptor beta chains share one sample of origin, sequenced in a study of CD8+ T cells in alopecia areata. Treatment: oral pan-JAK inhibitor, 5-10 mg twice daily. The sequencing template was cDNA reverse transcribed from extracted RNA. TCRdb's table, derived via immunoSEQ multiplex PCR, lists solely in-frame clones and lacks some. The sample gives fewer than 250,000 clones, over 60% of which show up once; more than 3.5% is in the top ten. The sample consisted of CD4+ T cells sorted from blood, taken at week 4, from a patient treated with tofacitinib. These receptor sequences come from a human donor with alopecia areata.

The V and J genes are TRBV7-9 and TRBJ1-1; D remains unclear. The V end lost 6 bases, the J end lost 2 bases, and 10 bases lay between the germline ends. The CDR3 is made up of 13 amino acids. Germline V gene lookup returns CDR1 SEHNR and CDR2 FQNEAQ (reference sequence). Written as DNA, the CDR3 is TGTGCCAGCAGAGCAGCCGTTAACACTGAAGCTTTCTTT. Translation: CASRAAVNTEAFF.

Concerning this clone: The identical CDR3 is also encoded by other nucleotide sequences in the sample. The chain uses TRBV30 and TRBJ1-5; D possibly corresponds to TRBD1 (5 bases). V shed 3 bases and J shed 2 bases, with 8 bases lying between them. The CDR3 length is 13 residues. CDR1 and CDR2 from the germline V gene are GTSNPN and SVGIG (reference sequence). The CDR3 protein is CAWSQGGNQPQHF. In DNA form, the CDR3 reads TGTGCCTGGAGCCAGGGAGGCAATCAGCCCCAGCATTTT.

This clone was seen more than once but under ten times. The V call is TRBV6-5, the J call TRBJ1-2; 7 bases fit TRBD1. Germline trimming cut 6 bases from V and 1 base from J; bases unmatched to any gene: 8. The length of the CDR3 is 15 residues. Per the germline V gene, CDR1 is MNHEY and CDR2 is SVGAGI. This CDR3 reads CASSGTANLNYGYTF. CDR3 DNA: TGTGCCAGCAGCGGGACAGCTAACCTTAACTATGGCTACACCTTC.

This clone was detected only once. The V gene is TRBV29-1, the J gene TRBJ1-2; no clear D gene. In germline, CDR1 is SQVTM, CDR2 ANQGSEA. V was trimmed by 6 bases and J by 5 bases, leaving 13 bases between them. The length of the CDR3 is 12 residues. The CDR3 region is CSVRPTRYGYTF. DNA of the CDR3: TGCAGCGTCCGCCCGACTAGGTATGGCTACACCTTC.

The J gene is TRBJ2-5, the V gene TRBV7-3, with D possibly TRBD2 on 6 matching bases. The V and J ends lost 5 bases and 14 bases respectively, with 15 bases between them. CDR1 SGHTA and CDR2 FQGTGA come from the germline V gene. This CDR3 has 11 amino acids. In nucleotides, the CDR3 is TGTGCCAGCAGCCCTGGGGAGGTGCTCTACTTC. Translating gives CASSPGEVLYF.

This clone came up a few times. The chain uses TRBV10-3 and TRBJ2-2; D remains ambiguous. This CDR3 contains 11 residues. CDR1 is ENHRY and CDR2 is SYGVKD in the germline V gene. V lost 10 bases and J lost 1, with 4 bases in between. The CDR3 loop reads CASQNTGELFF. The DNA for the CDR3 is TGTGCCAGCCAGAACACCGGGGAGCTGTTTTTT.

The DNA of the CDR3 is TGCAGCGTTGTCTACAGGAACACCGGGGAGCTGTTTTTT. Translation: CSVVYRNTGELFF. This chain joins TRBV29-1 and TRBJ2-2; D is ambiguous. Trimming took 4 bases from V and 1 from J, leaving 7 bases between them. Germline-derived CDR1 and CDR2 are SQVTM and ANQGSEA. The CDR3 runs to 13 residues.

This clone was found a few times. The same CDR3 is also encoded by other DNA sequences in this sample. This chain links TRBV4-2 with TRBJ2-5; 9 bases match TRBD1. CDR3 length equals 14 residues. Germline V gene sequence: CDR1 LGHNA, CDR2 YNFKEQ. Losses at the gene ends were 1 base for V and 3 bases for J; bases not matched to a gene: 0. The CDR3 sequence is CASSQGTGEETQYF. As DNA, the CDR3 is TGTGCCAGCAGCCAAGGGACAGGGGAAGAGACCCAGTACTTC.

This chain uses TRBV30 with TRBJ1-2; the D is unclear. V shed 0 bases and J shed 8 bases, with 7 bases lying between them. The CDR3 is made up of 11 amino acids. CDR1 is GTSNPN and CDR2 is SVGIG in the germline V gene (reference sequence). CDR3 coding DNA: TGTGCCTGGAGTGTAGGCCCGGGCTACACCTTC. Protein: CAWSVGPGYTF.